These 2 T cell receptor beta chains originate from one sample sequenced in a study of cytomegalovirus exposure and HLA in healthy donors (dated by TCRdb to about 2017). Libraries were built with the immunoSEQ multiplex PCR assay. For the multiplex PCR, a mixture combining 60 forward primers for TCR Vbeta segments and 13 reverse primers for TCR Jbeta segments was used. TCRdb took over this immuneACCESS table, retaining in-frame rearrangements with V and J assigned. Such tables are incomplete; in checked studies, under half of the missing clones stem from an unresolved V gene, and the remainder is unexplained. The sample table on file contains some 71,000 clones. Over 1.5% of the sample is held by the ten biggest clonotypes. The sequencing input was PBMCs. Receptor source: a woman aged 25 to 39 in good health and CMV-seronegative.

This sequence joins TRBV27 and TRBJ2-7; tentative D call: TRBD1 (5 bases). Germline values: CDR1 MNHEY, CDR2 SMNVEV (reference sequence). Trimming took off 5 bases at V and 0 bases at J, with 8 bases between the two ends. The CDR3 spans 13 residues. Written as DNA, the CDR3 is TGTGCCAGCAGTGTGGGGCACTCCTACGAGCAGTACTTC. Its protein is CASSVGHSYEQYF.

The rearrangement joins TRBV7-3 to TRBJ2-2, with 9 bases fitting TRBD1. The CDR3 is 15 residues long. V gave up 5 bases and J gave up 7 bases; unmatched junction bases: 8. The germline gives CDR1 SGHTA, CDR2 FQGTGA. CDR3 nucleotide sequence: TGTGCCAGCAGCCTCACACAGGGGGCTAACGGGGAGCTGTTTTTT. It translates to CASSLTQGANGELFF.